The 11 T cell receptor beta chains listed next were all sequenced from one sample in a study of cytomegalovirus exposure and HLA in healthy donors. The study ran its PCR with 60 Vbeta and 13 Jbeta primers. The method was immunoSEQ multiplex PCR; TCRdb's version includes in-frame clones alone and lacks a portion of them. The specimen's table records approximately 140,000 clones. Sequenced: PBMCs. These receptors were collected from a woman aged 40 to 49 in good health and CMV-seronegative.

This sequence joins TRBV5-1 and TRBJ1-2; 7 bases align to TRBD1. Germline CDR1 is SGHRS and CDR2 is YFSETQ. The CDR3 covers 15 residues. J was trimmed by 2 bases and V by 2 bases; bases with no gene match: 6. CDR3 sequence reads: CASSFGTARNYGYTF. In DNA, the CDR3 is TGCGCCAGCAGCTTTGGGACAGCGAGGAACTATGGCTACACCTTC.

The J gene is TRBJ1-5, the V gene TRBV11-2, with TRBD1 matching over 7 bases. The junction had 8 bases not matched to a gene; V was cut back by 0 bases and J by 3 bases. Germline V gene data show CDR1 as SGHAT and CDR2 as FQNNGV. The length of the CDR3 is 17 residues. In DNA, the CDR3 is TGTGCCAGCAGCTTAGATTCCCGACAGGGATACAATCAGCCCCAGCATTTT. This sequence encodes CASSLDSRQGYNQPQHF.

The rearrangement links TRBV5-1 to TRBJ2-7, with 7 bases lining up with TRBD1. This CDR3 has 13 residues. Germline-derived CDR1 and CDR2 are SGHRS and YFSETQ. Trimming removed 5 bases from V and 2 bases from J; junction bases left unmatched: 4. As DNA, the CDR3 is TGCGCCAGCAGGTGGGACAGTACCTACGAGCAGTACTTC. This codes for CASRWDSTYEQYF.

The V gene is TRBV11-3, the J gene TRBJ2-3; no clear D. V shed 1 base and J shed 5 bases, with 7 bases lying between them. This CDR3 has 13 residues. Per germline, CDR1 SGHNT and CDR2 YENEEA. The DNA for the CDR3 is TGTGCCAGCAGCTTAGGTCGCAGAGATACGCAGTATTTT. As protein: CASSLGRRDTQYF.

Worth noting for this clone: Within the sample, other DNA sequences also encode this same CDR3. This rearrangement joins TRBV7-9 to TRBJ2-7; possible D gene TRBD1, 6 bases. V was trimmed by 5 bases and J by 3 bases, leaving 8 bases between them. CDR3 length equals 12 residues. Germline lookup yields CDR1 SEHNR and CDR2 FQNEAQ (reference sequence). In DNA form, the CDR3 reads TGTGCCAGCAGCACACAGGGCTACGAGCAGTACTTC. This gives the protein CASSTQGYEQYF.

The rearrangement joins TRBV7-2 to TRBJ2-5; 12 bases map to TRBD2. Per the germline V gene, CDR1 is SGHTA and CDR2 is FQGNSA. The V segment lost 0 bases and the J segment 3 bases; nucleotides outside the gene matches: 2. The CDR3 has 16 amino acids. CDR3 loop: CASSLATSGGEETQYF. The CDR3 DNA sequence: TGTGCCAGCAGCTTAGCGACTAGCGGGGGAGAAGAGACCCAGTACTTC.

The V call is TRBV27, the J call TRBJ2-7; 8 bases agree with TRBD1. This CDR3 is 14 amino acids long. The V segment lost 7 bases and the J segment 7 bases; nucleotides outside the gene matches: 12. The germline gives CDR1 MNHEY, CDR2 SMNVEV (reference sequence). The CDR3 sequence is CASTFETGEGEQYF. Here the CDR3 DNA reads TGTGCCAGCACCTTTGAGACAGGGGAAGGAGAGCAGTACTTC.

The gene calls are TRBV6-5 and TRBJ1-3; D unclear. Germline V lookup: CDR1 MNHEY, CDR2 SVGAGI. V gave up 0 bases and J gave up 16 bases, with 10 bases separating them. The CDR3 has 11 amino acids. CDR3 sequence reads: CASSYSEVWYF. CDR3 sequence (DNA): TGTGCCAGCAGTTACTCGGAGGTTTGGTATTTT.

The chain recombines TRBV6-4 with TRBJ1-2, with 9 bases aligning to TRBD1. Looked up from germline, CDR1 is MRHNA and CDR2 is SNTAGT. The trim removed 2 bases at V and 5 bases at J, leaving 6 bases unmatched. The CDR3 contains 15 residues. The CDR3 DNA reads TGTGCCAGCAGTGACGAGTGGACAGGGGTATATGGCTACACCTTC. Translated: CASSDEWTGVYGYTF.

The V gene is TRBV13, the J gene TRBJ2-2; 7 nucleotides agree with TRBD1. The CDR3 runs to 20 residues. Germline loops: CDR1 PRHDT, CDR2 FYEKMQ (reference sequence). V was clipped by 1 base and J by 0 bases; unmatched bases: 14. CDR3 DNA: TGTGCCAGCAGCTTAGTACAGGGGATTCTCGATTACACGAACACCGGGGAGCTGTTTTTT. Protein: CASSLVQGILDYTNTGELFF.

V usage is TRBV5-1 and J usage is TRBJ2-7; 10 bases agree with TRBD1. With 4 bases clipped from V and 5 bases from J, the junction kept 9 bases outside the gene matches. In germline, CDR1 is SGHRS, CDR2 YFSETQ. The CDR3 extends over 15 amino acids. In DNA form, the CDR3 reads TGCGCCAGCAGCCCGTACTGGGACAGGGGCGACGAGCAGTACTTC. It translates to CASSPYWDRGDEQYF.